The 5 T cell receptor beta chains in this list originate from one sample, sequenced in a study of monozygotic twins with inflammatory bowel disease. TCRdb reprocessed the 5' RACE reads, with one entry per CDR3 protein and no DNA. The sample holds approximately 330,000 distinct CDR3 sequences. The sample was blood. The receptors come from a human donor with ulcerative colitis or Crohn's disease, or a healthy co-twin of an affected twin (not recorded which).

The gene calls are TRBV10-3 and TRBJ2-7; TCRdb returns TRBD2, unconfirmable since there is no DNA. Germline V gene data show CDR1 as ENHRY and CDR2 as SYGVKD. The CDR3 length is 14 residues. CDR3 sequence reads: CATRPRQGSYEQYF.

V and J are TRBV20-1 and TRBJ1-2; TCRdb indicates TRBD1, and absent DNA this call remains unverified. In germline, CDR1 is DFQATT, CDR2 SNEGSKA (reference sequence). The CDR3 is made up of 14 amino acids. The chain's CDR3 is CSADRQLGGYGYTF.

The V gene is TRBV15, the J gene TRBJ1-2; TCRdb selects TRBD1, and the lack of DNA leaves this call unchecked. The CDR3 sequence is 13 residues long. Per germline, CDR1 LNHNV and CDR2 YYDKDF (reference sequence). The CDR3 reads CATSIPSGYGYTF.

This sequence joins TRBV20-1 and TRBJ2-1; TCRdb returns TRBD1, unconfirmable since there is no DNA. The CDR3 is 14 residues long. Germline CDR1 is DFQATT and CDR2 is SNEGSKA (reference sequence). The CDR3 is CSARSDRDHNEQFF.

This chain uses TRBV20-1 with TRBJ1-6. The CDR3 extends over 13 amino acids. CDR1 and CDR2 from the germline V gene are DFQATT and SNEGSKA (reference sequence). Here the CDR3 reads CSARDLANSPLHF.